This T cell receptor beta chain was obtained from a study of early T cells in non-severe SARS-CoV-2 infection. Turning to the study itself: Sequenced bulk RNA came from whole blood that was unsorted, and chains were unpaired. General study results and limits: Anti-spike CD8 specificities were favored by VDJdb matching, whose results missed private and CD4 specificities.

Attachment of unique molecular identifiers was made to individual cDNA molecules. TCRdb redid the calling of the 5' RACE reads with MiXCR, one entry per CDR3 protein. The data show more than 80,000 distinct CDR3 sequences, with roughly 15% seen just once and about 1.5% held by the top ten. In this sample, this clonotype turned up a few times. Its cognate antigen is unknown. At one boundary the junction diverges from the germline segment, which might be a read error. The CDR3 sequence is 8 residues long. CDR1 is SQVTM and CDR2 is ANQGSEA in the germline V gene. The sample consisted of whole blood. The receptor was derived from an adult who was a healthcare worker with PCR-confirmed SARS-CoV-2 infection or an uninfected control (not recorded which). This chain uses TRBV29-1 with TRBJ1-1; no definite D call. The CDR3 region is CSVDGRLF. DNA for the CDR3: TGCAGCGTTGACGGGCGTCTCTTT. The variable domain in full, with the rest retrieved from reference TRBV29-1 and TRBJ1-1, is SAVISQKPSRDICQRGTSLTIQCQVDSQVTMMFWYRQQPGQSLTLIATANQGSEATYESGFVIDKFPISRPNLTFSTLTVSNMSPEDSSIYLCSVDGRLFGQGTRLTVV.